This T cell receptor (beta chain) came from a study of blood T cell repertoires in COVID-19. At the level of the study: Donors in the United States, Italy and Spain gave samples during acute or convalescent COVID-19. In each case, the material was cDNA or gDNA derived from T cells, B-cell-depleted T cells, or PBMCs.

In the original workflow: Reference gene primer amplification in the assay estimated nucleated cell counts. Profiling relied on immunoSEQ multiplex PCR, and the TCRdb table lists in-frame clones only, not all of them. The V and J calls and clone size were taken over from that table, and D and trimming were inferred from the DNA. The sample lists about 160,000 clones, less than 85% occurring once. The length of the CDR3 is 15 residues. Trimming left V 0 bases short and J 3 bases short, with 7 bases between. Germline V lookup: CDR1 SGDLS, CDR2 YYNGEE. The sequenced material came from peripheral blood. V usage is TRBV9 and J usage is TRBJ1-6; D possibly corresponds to TRBD1 (5 bases). This sequence originates from a human donor with acute or convalescent COVID-19. The donor label of this sample is uncertain. The CDR3 loop reads CASSVGQNYNSPLHF. CDR3 DNA sequence: TGTGCCAGCAGCGTAGGACAGAACTATAATTCACCCCTCCACTTT.